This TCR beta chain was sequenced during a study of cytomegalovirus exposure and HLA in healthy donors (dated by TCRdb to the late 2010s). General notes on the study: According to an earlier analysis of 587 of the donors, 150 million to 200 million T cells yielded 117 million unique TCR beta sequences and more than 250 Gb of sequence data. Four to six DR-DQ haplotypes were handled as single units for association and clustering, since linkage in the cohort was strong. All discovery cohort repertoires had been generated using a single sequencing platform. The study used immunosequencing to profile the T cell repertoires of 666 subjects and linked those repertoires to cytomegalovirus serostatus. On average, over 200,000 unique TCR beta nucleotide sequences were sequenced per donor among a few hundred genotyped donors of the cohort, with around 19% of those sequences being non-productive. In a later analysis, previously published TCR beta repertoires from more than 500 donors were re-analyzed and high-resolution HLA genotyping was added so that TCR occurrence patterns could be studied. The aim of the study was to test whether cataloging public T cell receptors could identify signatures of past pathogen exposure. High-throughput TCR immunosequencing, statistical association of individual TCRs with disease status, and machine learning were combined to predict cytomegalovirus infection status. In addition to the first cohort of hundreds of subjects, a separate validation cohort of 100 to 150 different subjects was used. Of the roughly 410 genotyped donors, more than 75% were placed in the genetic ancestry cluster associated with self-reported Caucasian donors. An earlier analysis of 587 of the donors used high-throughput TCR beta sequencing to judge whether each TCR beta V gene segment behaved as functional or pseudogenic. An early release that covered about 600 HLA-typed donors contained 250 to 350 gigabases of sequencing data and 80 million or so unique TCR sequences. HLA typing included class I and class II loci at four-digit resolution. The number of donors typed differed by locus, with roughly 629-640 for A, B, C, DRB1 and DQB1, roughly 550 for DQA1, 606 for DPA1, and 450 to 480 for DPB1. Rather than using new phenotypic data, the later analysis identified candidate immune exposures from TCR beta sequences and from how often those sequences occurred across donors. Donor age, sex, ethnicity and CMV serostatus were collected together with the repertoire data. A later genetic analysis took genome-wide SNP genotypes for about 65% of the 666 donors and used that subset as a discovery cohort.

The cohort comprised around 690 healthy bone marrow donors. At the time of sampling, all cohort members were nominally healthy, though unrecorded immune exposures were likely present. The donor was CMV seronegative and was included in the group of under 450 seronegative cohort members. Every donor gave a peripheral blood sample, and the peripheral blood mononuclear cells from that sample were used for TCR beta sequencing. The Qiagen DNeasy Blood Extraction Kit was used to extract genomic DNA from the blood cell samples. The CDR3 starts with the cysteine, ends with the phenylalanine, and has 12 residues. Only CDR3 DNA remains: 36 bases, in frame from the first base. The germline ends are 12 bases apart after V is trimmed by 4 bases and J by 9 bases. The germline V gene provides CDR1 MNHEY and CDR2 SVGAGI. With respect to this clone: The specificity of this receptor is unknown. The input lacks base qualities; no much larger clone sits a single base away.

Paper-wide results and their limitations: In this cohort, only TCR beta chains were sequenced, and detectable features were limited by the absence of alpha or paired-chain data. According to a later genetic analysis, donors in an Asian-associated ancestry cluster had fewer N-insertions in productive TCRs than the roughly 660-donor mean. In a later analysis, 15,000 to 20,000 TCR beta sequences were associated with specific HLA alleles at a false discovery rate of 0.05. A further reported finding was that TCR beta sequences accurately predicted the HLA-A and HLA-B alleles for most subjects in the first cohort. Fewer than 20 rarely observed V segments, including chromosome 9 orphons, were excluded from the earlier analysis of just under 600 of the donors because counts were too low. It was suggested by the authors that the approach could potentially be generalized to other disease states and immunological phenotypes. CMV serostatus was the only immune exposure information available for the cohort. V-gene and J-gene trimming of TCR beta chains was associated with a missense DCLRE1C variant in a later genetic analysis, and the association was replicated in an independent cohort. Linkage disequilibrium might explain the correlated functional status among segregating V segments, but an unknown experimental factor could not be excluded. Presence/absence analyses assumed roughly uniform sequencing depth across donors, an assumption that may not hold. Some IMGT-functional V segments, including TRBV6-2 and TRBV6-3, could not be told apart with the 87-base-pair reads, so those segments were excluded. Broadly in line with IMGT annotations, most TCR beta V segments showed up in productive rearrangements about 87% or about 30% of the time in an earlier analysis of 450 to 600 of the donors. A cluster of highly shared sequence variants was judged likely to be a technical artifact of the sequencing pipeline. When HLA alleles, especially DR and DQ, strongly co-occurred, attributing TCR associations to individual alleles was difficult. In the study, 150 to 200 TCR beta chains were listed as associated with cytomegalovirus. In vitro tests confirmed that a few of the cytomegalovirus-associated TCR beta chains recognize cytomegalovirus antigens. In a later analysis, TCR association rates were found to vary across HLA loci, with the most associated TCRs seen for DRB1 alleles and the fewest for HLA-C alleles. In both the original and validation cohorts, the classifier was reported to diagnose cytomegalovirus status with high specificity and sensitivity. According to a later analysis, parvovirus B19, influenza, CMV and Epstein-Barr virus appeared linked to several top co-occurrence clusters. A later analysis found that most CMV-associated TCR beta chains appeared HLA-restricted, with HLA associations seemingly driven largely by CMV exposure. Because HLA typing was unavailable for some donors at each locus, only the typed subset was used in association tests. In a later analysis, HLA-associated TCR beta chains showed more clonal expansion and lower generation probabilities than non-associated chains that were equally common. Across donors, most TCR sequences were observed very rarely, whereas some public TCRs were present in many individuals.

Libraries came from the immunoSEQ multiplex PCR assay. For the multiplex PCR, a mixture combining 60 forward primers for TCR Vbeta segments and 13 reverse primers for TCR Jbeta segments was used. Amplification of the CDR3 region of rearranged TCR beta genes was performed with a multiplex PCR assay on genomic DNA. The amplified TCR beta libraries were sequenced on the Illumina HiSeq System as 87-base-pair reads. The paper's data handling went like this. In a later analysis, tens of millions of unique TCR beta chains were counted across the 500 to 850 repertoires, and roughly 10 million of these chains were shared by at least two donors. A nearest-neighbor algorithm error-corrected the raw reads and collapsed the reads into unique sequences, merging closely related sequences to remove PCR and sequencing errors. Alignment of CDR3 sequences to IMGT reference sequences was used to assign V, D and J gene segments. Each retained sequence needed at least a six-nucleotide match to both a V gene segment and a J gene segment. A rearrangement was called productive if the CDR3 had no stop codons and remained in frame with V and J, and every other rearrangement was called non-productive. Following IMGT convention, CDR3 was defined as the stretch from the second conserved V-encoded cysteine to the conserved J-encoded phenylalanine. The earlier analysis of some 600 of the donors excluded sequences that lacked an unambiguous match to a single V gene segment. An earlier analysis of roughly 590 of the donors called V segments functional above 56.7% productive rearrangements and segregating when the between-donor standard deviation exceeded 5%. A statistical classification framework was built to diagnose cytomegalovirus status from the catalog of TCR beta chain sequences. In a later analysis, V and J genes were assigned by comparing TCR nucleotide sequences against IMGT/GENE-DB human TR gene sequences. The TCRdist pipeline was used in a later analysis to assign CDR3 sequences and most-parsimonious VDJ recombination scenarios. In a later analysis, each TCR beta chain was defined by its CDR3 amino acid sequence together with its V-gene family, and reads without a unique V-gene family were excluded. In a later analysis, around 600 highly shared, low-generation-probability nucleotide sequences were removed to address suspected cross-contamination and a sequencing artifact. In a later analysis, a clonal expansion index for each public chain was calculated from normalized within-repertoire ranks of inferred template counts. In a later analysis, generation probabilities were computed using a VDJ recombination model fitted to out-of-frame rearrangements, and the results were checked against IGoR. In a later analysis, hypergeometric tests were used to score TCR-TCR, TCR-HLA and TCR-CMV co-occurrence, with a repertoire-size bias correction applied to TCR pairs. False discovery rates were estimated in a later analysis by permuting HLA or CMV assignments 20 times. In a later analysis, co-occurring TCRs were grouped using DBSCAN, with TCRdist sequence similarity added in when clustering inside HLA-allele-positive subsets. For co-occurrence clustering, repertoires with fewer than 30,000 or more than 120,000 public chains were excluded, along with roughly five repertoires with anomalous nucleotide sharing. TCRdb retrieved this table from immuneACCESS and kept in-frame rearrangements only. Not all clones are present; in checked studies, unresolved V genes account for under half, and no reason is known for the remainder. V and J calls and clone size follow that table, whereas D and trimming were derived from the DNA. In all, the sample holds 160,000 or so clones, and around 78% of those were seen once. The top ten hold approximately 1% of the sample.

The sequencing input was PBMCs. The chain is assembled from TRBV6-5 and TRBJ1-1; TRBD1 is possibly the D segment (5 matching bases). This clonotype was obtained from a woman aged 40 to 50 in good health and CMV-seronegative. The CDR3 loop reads CASSSRQSKAFF. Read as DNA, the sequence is TGTGCCAGCAGTTCGAGACAGAGTAAAGCTTTCTTT.